This TCR beta chain was profiled in a study of CD8+CD57+ T cells in acquired aplastic anemia. Overall study: 3 to 4 ug was the average amount of DNA from sorted CD4+ and CD8+ cells. In CD4+ cells, healthy donors produced an average of approximately 11 million reads. Overall study findings and caveats: Sharing between patients and controls was observed for about 27 CD8+ CDR3 sequences.

Regarding this clonotype: Its antigen remains unknown.

The use of genomic DNA as template underpinned the TCR beta VDJ and CDR3 profiling. TCRdb called the reads again in MiXCR, with one record for every CDR3 protein. The profile shows about 210,000 distinct CDR3 sequences, over 60% of them singletons. The clonotype was recovered from a human donor in good health. The sequenced sample consisted of sorted CD4+, CD8+, or CD8+CD57+ T cells (not recorded which) from PBMCs.

The CDR3 region is CATSNNTGNEQFF. The CDR3 DNA is TGTGCCACCAGTAACAACACGGGCAATGAGCAGTTCTTC. This chain joins TRBV24-1 and TRBJ2-1; D ambiguous. V lost 6 bases, J lost 6 bases, and 11 bases lay in between. Germline lookup yields CDR1 KGHDR and CDR2 SFDVKD. The CDR3 sequence is 13 residues long.